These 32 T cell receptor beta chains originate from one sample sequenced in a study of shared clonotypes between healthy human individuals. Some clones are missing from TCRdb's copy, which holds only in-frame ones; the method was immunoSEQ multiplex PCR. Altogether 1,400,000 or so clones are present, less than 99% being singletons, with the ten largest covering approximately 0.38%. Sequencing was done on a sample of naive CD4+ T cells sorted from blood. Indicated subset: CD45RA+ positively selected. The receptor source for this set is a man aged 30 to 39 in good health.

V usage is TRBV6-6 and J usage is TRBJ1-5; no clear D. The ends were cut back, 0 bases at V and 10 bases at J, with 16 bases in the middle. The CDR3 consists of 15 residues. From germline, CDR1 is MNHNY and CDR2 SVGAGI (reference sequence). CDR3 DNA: TGTGCCAGCAGTTACTCTTTGGACTCCGATGGACCCCAGCATTTT. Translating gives CASSYSLDSDGPQHF.

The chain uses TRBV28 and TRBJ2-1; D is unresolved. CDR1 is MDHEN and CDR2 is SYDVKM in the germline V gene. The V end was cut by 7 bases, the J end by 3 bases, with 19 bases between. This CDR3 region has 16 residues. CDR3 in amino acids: CASTVLGGADYNEQFF. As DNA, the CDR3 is TGTGCCAGCACCGTACTGGGCGGAGCCGACTACAATGAGCAGTTCTTC.

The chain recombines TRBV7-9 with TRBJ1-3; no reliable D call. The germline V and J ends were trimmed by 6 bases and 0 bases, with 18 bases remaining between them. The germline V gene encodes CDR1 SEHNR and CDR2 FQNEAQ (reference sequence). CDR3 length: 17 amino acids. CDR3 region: CASSGGGPIHSGNTIYF. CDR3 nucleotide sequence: TGTGCCAGCAGTGGAGGAGGACCTATACACTCTGGAAACACCATATATTTT.

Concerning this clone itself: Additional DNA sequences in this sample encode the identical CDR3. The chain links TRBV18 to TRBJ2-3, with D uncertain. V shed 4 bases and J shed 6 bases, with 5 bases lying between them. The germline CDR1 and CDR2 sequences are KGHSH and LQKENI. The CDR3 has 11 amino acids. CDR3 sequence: CASSQADTQYF. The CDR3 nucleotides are TGTGCCAGCTCACAAGCGGATACGCAGTATTTT.

The CDR3 spells CASSLTDSRAEQFF. In DNA form, the CDR3 reads TGTGCCAGCAGCCTAACTGACTCTCGTGCTGAGCAGTTCTTC. The rearrangement links TRBV5-4 to TRBJ2-1, with D unclear. The V gene lost 4 bases and the J gene lost 9 bases, with 17 bases spanning the gap. The CDR3 spans 14 residues. Germline V gene lookup returns CDR1 SGHNT and CDR2 YYREEE (reference sequence).

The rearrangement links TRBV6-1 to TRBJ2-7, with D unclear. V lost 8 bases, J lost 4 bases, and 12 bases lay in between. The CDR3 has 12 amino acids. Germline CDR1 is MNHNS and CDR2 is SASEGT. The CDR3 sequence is CASRLNSYEQYF. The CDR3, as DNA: TGTGCCAGCCGACTCAACTCTTACGAGCAGTACTTC.

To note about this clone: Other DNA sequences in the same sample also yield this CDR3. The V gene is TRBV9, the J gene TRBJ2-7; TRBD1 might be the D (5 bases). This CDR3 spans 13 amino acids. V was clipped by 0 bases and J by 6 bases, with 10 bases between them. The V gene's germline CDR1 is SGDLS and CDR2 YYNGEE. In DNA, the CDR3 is TGTGCCAGCAGCGTAGTAGGGCAGGGCGAGCAGTACTTC. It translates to CASSVVGQGEQYF.

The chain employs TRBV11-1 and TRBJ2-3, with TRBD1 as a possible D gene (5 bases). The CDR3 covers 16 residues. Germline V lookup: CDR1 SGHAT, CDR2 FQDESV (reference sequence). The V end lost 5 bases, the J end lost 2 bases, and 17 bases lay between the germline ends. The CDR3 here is CASSPEVGPPTDTQYF. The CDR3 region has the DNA TGTGCCAGCAGCCCAGAAGTGGGGCCCCCCACAGATACGCAGTATTTT.

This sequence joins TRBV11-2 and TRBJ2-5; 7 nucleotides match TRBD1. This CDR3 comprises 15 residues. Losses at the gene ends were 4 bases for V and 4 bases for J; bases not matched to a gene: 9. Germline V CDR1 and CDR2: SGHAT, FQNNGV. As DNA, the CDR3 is TGTGCCAGCAGCTCTTACAGGGGACGCATAGAGACCCAGTACTTC. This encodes CASSSYRGRIETQYF.

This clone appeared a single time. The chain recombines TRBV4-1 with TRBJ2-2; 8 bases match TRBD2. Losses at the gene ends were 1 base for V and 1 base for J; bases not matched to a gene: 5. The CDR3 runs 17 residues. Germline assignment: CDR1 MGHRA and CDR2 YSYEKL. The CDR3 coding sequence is TGCGCCAGCAGCCAAGGGGGGCTAGCGGGGAACACCGGGGAGCTGTTTTTT. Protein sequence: CASSQGGLAGNTGELFF.

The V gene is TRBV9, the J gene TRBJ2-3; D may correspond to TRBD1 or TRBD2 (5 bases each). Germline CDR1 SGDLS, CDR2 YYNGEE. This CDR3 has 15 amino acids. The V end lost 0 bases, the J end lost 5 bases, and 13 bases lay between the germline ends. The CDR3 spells CASSVVAGTKDTQYF. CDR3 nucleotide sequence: TGTGCCAGCAGCGTAGTCGCAGGGACGAAAGATACGCAGTATTTT.

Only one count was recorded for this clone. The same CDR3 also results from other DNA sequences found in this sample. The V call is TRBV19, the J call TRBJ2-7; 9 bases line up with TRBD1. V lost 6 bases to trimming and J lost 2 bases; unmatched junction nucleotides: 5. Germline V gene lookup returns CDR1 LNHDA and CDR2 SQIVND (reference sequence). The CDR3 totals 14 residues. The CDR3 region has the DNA TGTGCCAGTAGAAAGGACAGGGGCACCTACGAGCAGTACTTC. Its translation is CASRKDRGTYEQYF. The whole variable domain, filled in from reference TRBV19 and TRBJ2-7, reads DGGITQSPKYLFRKEGQNVTLSCEQNLNHDAMYWYRQDPGQGLRLIYYSQIVNDFQKGDIAEGYSVSREKKESFPLTVTSAQKNPTAFYLCASRKDRGTYEQYFGPGTRLTVT.

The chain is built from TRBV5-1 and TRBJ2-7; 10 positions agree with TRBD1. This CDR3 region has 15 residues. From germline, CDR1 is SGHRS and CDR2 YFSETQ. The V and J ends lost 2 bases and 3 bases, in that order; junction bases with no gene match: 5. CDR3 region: CASSFGTGAFYEQYF. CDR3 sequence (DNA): TGCGCCAGCAGCTTTGGGACAGGGGCGTTCTACGAGCAGTACTTC. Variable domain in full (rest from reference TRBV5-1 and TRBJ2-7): KAGVTQTPRYLIKTRGQQVTLSCSPISGHRSVSWYQQTPGQGLQFLFEYFSETQRNKGNFPGRFSGRQFSNSRSEMNVSTLELGDSALYLCASSFGTGAFYEQYFGPGTRLTVT.

The CDR3 region is CASSLTGLSNYGYTF. The CDR3 DNA reads TGTGCCAGCAGTTTGACGGGACTTTCTAACTATGGCTACACCTTC. This chain joins TRBV27 and TRBJ1-2, with a possible D match to TRBD1 (5 bases). V lost 3 bases, J lost 0 bases, and 11 bases lay in between. This CDR3 is built from 15 residues. Germline V gene sequence: CDR1 MNHEY, CDR2 SMNVEV (reference sequence).

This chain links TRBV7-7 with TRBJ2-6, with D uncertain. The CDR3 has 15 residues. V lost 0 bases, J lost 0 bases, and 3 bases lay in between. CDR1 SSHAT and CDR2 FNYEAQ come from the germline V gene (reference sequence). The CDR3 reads CASSLAPSGANVLTF. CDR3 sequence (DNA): TGTGCCAGCAGCTTAGCTCCCTCTGGGGCCAACGTCCTGACTTTC.

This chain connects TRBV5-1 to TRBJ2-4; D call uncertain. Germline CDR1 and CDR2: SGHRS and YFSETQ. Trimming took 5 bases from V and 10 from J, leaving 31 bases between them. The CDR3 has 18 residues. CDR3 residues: CASRIRPALTRGQTIQYF. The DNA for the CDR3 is TGCGCCAGCAGAATTCGTCCAGCGTTAACACGTGGCCAAACGATTCAGTACTTC. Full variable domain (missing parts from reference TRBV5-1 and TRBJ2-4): KAGVTQTPRYLIKTRGQQVTLSCSPISGHRSVSWYQQTPGQGLQFLFEYFSETQRNKGNFPGRFSGRQFSNSRSEMNVSTLELGDSALYLCASRIRPALTRGQTIQYFGAGTRLSVL.

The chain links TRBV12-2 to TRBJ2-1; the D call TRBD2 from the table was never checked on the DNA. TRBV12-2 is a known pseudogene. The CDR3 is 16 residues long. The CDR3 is CASRFSSGKPYNEQFF. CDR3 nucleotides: TGTGCAAGTCGCTTCTCTAGCGGAAAGCCGTACAATGAGCAGTTCTTC.

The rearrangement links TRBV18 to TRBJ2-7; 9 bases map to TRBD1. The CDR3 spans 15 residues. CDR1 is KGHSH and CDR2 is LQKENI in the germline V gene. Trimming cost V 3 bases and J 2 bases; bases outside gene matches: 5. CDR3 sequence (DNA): TGTGCCAGCTCACCGGGACAGGGTGTGGCCTACGAGCAGTACTTC. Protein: CASSPGQGVAYEQYF.

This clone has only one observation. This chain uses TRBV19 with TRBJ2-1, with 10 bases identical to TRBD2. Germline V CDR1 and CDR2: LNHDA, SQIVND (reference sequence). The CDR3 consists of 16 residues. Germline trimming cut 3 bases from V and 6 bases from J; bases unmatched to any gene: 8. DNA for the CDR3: TGTGCCAGTAGTATGCCTAACCTAGCGGGAGTCAATGAGCAGTTCTTC. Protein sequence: CASSMPNLAGVNEQFF. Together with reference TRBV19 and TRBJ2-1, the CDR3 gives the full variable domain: DGGITQSPKYLFRKEGQNVTLSCEQNLNHDAMYWYRQDPGQGLRLIYYSQIVNDFQKGDIAEGYSVSREKKESFPLTVTSAQKNPTAFYLCASSMPNLAGVNEQFFGPGTRLTVL.

The CDR3 nucleotides read TGCACCAGCAGCCAAGAATATGAACTAGCCACATACAATGAGCAGTTCTTC. Translating it yields CTSSQEYELATYNEQFF. The J gene is TRBJ2-1, the V gene TRBV1; the table assigns TRBD2, which was not confirmed against the DNA. TRBV1 is a pseudogene locus. CDR3 length: 17 amino acids.

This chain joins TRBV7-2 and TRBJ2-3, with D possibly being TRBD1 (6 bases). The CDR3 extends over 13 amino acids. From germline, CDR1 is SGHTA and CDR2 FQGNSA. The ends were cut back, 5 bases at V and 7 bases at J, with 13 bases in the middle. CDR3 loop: CASSLGTLNTQYF. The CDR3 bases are TGTGCCAGCAGCCTAGGGACACTTAATACGCAGTATTTT.

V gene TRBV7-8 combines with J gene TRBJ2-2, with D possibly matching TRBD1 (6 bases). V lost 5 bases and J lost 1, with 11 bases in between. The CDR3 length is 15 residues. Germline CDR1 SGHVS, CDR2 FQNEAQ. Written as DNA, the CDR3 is TGTGCCAGCAGCGTCGGGACACTGAACACCGGGGAGCTGTTTTTT. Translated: CASSVGTLNTGELFF.

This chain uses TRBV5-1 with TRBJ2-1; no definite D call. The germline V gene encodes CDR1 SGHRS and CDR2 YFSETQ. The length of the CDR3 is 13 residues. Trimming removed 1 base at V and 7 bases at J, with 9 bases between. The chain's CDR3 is CASSLSSSNEQFF. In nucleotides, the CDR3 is TGCGCCAGCAGCTTGTCGTCCTCGAATGAGCAGTTCTTC. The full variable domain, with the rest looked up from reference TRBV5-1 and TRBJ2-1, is KAGVTQTPRYLIKTRGQQVTLSCSPISGHRSVSWYQQTPGQGLQFLFEYFSETQRNKGNFPGRFSGRQFSNSRSEMNVSTLELGDSALYLCASSLSSSNEQFFGPGTRLTVL.

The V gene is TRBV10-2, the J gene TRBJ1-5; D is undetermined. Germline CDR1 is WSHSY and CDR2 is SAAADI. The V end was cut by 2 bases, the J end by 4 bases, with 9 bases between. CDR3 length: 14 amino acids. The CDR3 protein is CASSEAAENQPQHF. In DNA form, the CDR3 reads TGCGCCAGCAGTGAGGCAGCCGAGAATCAGCCCCAGCATTTT.

CDR3 coding DNA: TGTGCCAGCAGGAGTCCTATGAATGAAGCTTTCTTT. Its translation: CASRSPMNEAFF. V gene TRBV25-1 combines with J gene TRBJ1-1; D unclear. The CDR3 length is 12 residues. Germline V gene data show CDR1 as MGHDK and CDR2 as SYGVNS. The V end was cut by 6 bases, the J end by 7 bases, with 12 bases between.

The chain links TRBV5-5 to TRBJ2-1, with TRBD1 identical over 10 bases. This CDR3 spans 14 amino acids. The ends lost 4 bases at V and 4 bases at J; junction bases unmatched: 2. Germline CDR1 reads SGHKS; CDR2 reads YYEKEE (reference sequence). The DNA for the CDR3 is TGTGCCAGCAGCCGGGACAGGGGTTACAATGAGCAGTTCTTC. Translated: CASSRDRGYNEQFF.

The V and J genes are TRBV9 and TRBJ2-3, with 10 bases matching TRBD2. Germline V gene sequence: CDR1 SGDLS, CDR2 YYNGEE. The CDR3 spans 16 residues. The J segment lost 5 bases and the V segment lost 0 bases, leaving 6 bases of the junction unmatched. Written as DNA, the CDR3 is TGTGCCAGCAGCGTAGATCCTAGCGGGAGTAAAGATACGCAGTATTTT. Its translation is CASSVDPSGSKDTQYF.

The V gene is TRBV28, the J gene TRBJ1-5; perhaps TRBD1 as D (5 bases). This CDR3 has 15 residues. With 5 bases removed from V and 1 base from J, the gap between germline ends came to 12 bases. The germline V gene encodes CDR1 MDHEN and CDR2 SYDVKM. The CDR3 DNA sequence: TGTGCCAGCAGTGGCCGGACACCGAGCAATCAGCCCCAGCATTTT. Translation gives CASSGRTPSNQPQHF. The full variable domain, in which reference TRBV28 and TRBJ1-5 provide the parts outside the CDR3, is DVKVTQSSRYLVKRTGEKVFLECVQDMDHENMFWYRQDPGLGLRLIYFSYDVKMKEKGDIPEGYSVSREKKERFSLILESASTNQTSMYLCASSGRTPSNQPQHFGDGTRLSIL.

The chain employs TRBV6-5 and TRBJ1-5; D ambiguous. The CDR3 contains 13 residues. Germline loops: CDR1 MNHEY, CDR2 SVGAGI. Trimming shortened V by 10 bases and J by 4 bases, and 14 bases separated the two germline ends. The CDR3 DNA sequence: TGTGCCACCAAGACCGGGATAAATCAGCCCCAGCATTTT. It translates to CATKTGINQPQHF.

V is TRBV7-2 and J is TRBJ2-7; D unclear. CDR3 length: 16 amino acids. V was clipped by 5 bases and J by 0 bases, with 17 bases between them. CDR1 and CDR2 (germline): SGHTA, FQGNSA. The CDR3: CASSTGSASSSYEQYF. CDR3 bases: TGTGCCAGCAGCACCGGAAGCGCATCGAGCTCCTACGAGCAGTACTTC.

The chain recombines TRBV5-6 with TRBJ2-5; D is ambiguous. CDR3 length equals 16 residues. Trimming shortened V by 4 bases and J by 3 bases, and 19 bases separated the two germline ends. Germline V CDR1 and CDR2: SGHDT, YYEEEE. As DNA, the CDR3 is TGTGCCAGCAGCCTCCGAGGTAGGGTTCTAAAAGAGACCCAGTACTTC. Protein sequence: CASSLRGRVLKETQYF.

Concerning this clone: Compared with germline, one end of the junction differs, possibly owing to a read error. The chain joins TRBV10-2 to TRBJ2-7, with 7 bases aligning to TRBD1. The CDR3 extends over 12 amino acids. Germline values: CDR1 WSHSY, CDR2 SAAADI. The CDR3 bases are TGCGCCAGCAGCCTGGGAGAGGGGGCGTCTCTTTTC. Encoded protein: CASSLGEGASLF.